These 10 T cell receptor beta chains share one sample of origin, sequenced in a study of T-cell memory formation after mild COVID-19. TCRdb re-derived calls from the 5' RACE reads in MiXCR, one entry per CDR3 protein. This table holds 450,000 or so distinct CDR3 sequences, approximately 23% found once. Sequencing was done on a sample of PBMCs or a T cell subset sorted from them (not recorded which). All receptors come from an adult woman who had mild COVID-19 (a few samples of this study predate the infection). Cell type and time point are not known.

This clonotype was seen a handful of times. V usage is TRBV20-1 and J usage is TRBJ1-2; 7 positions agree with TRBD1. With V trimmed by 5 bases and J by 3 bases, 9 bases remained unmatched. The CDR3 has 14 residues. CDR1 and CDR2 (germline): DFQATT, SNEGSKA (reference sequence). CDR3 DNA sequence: TGCAGTGCTCCCTTTGACAGGGTGGACTATGGCTACACCTTC. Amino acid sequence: CSAPFDRVDYGYTF.

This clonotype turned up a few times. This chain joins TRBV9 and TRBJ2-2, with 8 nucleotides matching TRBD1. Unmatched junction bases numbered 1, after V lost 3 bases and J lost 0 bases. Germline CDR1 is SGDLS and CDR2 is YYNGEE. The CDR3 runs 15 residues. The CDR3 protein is CASSAGQANTGELFF. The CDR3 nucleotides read TGTGCCAGCAGCGCGGGACAGGCGAACACCGGGGAGCTGTTTTTT. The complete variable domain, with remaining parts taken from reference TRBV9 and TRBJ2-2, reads DSGVTQTPKHLITATGQRVTLRCSPRSGDLSVYWYQQSLDQGLQFLIQYYNGEERAKGNILERFSAQQFPDLHSELNLSSLELGDSALYFCASSAGQANTGELFFGEGSRLTVL.

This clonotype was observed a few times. CDR3 in amino acids: CASSRHSSGANVLTF. For the CDR3, the DNA is TGTGCCAGCAGCCGTCATAGCTCTGGGGCCAACGTCCTGACTTTC. This sequence joins TRBV12-3 or TRBV12-4 and TRBJ2-6; D is unresolved. The V end was cut by 6 bases, the J end by 0 bases, with 9 bases between. The CDR3 contains 15 residues.

CDR3 loop: CASSPGAGGPKDTQYF. DNA of the CDR3: TGCGCCAGCAGCCCTGGAGCGGGGGGGCCAAAAGATACGCAGTATTTT. The gene calls are TRBV5-1 and TRBJ2-3, with 10 bases that match TRBD2. Trimming removed 4 bases from V and 5 bases from J; junction bases left unmatched: 10. Germline V CDR1 and CDR2: SGHRS, YFSETQ. The CDR3 is 16 amino acids.

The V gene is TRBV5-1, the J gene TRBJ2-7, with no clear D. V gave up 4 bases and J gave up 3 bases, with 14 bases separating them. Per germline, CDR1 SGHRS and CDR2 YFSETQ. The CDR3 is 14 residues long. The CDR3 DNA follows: TGCGCCAGCAGCCCCGCTGAACGCAGCTACGAGCAGTACTTC. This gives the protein CASSPAERSYEQYF.

CDR3 in DNA: TGTGCCAGCAGCTTATTCTTTTTACTAGCGGAAGAGACCCAGTACTTC. Amino acids: CASSLFFLLAEETQYF. The rearrangement links TRBV7-9 to TRBJ2-5, with 8 bases matching TRBD2. The length of the CDR3 is 16 residues. J gave up 3 bases and V 2 bases, and 8 bases lay outside the gene matches. Germline assignment: CDR1 SEHNR and CDR2 FQNEAQ (reference sequence).

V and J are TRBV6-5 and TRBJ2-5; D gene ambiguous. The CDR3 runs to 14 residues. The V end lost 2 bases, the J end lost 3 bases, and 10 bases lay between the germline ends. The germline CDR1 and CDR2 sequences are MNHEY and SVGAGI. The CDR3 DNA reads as TGTGCCAGCAGTTACGCCCGGCTGGAAGAGACCCAGTACTTC. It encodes CASSYARLEETQYF.

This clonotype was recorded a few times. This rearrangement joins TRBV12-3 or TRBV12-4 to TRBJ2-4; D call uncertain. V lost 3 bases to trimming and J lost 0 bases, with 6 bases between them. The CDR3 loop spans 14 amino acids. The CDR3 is CASSFTVAKNIQYF. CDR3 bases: TGTGCCAGCAGTTTCACAGTAGCCAAAAACATTCAGTACTTC.

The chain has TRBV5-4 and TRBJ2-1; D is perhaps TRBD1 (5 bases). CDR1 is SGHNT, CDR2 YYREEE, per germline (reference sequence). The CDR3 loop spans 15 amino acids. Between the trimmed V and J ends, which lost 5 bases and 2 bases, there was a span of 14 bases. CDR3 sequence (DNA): TGTGCCAGCAGTGTAGAACAGGCGCCCTACAATGAGCAGTTCTTC. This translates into CASSVEQAPYNEQFF.

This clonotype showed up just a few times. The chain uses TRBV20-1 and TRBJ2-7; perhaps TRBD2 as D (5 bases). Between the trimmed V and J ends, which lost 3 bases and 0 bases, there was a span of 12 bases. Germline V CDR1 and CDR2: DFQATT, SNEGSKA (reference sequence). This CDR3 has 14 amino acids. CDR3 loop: CSASIGGSSYEQYF. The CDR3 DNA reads TGCAGTGCTAGTATCGGTGGGAGCTCCTACGAGCAGTACTTC.